The 8 T cell receptor beta chains given below trace back to one sample, sequenced in a study of T-cell memory formation after mild COVID-19. TCRdb called the 5' RACE reads again in MiXCR, with one record for every CDR3 protein. The sample lists approximately 450,000 distinct CDR3 sequences; roughly 18% were seen once. Input material: PBMCs or a T cell subset sorted from them (not recorded which). The origin of the receptors is an adult woman who had mild COVID-19 (a few samples of this study predate the infection). Cell type and time point are not known.

This chain joins TRBV6-5 and TRBJ2-1; 10 bases align to TRBD1. Germline lookup yields CDR1 MNHEY and CDR2 SVGAGI. J gave up 7 bases and V 7 bases, and 7 bases lay outside the gene matches. The CDR3 length is 14 residues. The CDR3 sequence is CASIGSDRGNEQFF. CDR3 nucleotide sequence: TGTGCCAGCATCGGCTCGGACAGGGGGAATGAGCAGTTCTTC.

This chain uses TRBV7-2 with TRBJ2-1, with a tentative D call TRBD2 (5 bases). The length of the CDR3 is 14 residues. Germline CDR1 reads SGHTA; CDR2 reads FQGNSA. The V and J ends lost 7 bases and 6 bases respectively, with 16 bases between them. CDR3 DNA sequence: TGTGCCAGCACCACAGATACTAGATTCAATGAGCAGTTCTTC. It codes for CASTTDTRFNEQFF.

This sequence joins TRBV12-3 or TRBV12-4 and TRBJ1-3, with D unresolved. The CDR3 has 11 amino acids. The V and J ends lost 3 bases and 15 bases respectively, with 12 bases between them. The CDR3 sequence: CASSFKGQEYF. CDR3 DNA: TGTGCCAGCAGTTTTAAAGGCCAAGAATATTTT.

This clonotype was seen a handful of times. This chain links TRBV7-9 with TRBJ2-7; D is possibly TRBD2 (6 bases). This CDR3 comprises 17 residues. Trimming cost V 5 bases and J 0 bases, with 20 bases left between them. Germline CDR1 reads SEHNR; CDR2 reads FQNEAQ (reference sequence). The CDR3 protein is CASSPPPGLKSSYEQYF. CDR3 DNA sequence: TGTGCCAGCAGCCCGCCGCCGGGACTCAAGAGCTCCTACGAGCAGTACTTC. Full variable domain (missing parts from reference TRBV7-9 and TRBJ2-7): DTGVSQNPRHKITKRGQNVTFRCDPISEHNRLYWYRQTLGQGPEFLTYFQNEAQLEKSRLLSDRFSAERPKGSFSTLEIQRTEQGDSAMYLCASSPPPGLKSSYEQYFGPGTRLTVT.

This rearrangement joins TRBV12-3 or TRBV12-4 to TRBJ2-7; TRBD1 aligns across 8 bases. This CDR3 has 16 amino acids. V dropped 1 base and J dropped 4; count of bases not matched to a gene: 9. CDR3 DNA: TGTGCCAGCAGTTTAGGGGGCAGGGGGCGAAGTTACGAGCAGTACTTC. Translated: CASSLGGRGRSYEQYF.

The gene calls are TRBV5-4 and TRBJ2-5; TRBD1 matches 9 bases. Germline assignment: CDR1 SGHNT and CDR2 YYREEE (reference sequence). The CDR3 is made up of 16 amino acids. Trimming cost V 3 bases and J 3 bases; bases outside gene matches: 9. CDR3 amino acids: CASSSGQGRVEETQYF. CDR3 nucleotides: TGTGCCAGCAGCTCTGGACAGGGGAGGGTTGAAGAGACCCAGTACTTC.

The rearrangement links TRBV7-2 to TRBJ2-7, with D unresolved. Germline loops: CDR1 SGHTA, CDR2 FQGNSA. The CDR3 length is 15 residues. V gave up 5 bases and J gave up 5 bases, with 19 bases separating them. The CDR3, as DNA: TGTGCCAGCAGCCCCCCGGGCCTTGAAGGACACGAGCAGTACTTC. Its protein is CASSPPGLEGHEQYF.

This rearrangement joins TRBV12-3 or TRBV12-4 to TRBJ2-5; TRBD2 aligns across 11 bases. V shed 8 bases and J 4 bases; nucleotides not matched to a gene: 18. The CDR3 contains 18 residues. The CDR3 loop is CASGRDRLAGLTRETQYF. As DNA, the CDR3 is TGTGCCAGCGGTAGAGATCGACTAGCGGGGCTTACGAGAGAGACCCAGTACTTC.